The clone carrying this T cell receptor beta chain was counted a few times. As yet, its antigen is unknown. The data were taken from a study of T cell repertoires in cytomegalovirus infection. Germline V gene lookup returns CDR1 LGHNA and CDR2 YNFKEQ. V was shortened by 4 bases and J by 3 bases, with 20 bases between the two germline ends. This CDR3 is built from 17 residues. TCRdb used MiXCR to reprocess the reads, holding one entry per CDR3 protein. The data hold hundreds of thousands of distinct CDR3 sequences, with approximately 33% observed a single time. This specimen was cultured PBMCs, taken from culture after CMV antigen stimulation. The chain recombines TRBV4-2 with TRBJ2-3; weak D call: TRBD2 (7 bases). This clonotype was obtained from a human donor in good health (CMV status not recorded). Some clones in this sample may be carry-over from other donors' samples. In DNA form, the CDR3 reads TGTGCCAGCAGCCCCCGGCTAGAGGGGGGGCCAACAGATACGCAGTATTTT. This sequence encodes CASSPRLEGGPTDTQYF.